A single sample is the source of the 22 T cell receptor beta chains below, sequenced in a study of blood T cells in healthy people across ages. Using a J-beta primer mix together with a sample-barcoded 5' primer, a second PCR was run for roughly 7 to 12 cycles. MiXCR, run by TCRdb on the 5' RACE reads, gives a single entry per CDR3 protein. The sample contains 700,000 or so distinct CDR3 sequences, around 43% of which appear only once. Sequencing used blood. These receptors were collected from a man aged 80 or over in good health.

The chain employs TRBV27 and TRBJ2-3; D is unresolved. Per the germline V gene, CDR1 is MNHEY and CDR2 is SMNVEV (reference sequence). This CDR3 comprises 17 residues. V lost 3 bases to trimming and J lost 0 bases, with 16 bases between them. The CDR3 loop is CASSFALGVGSTDTQYF. CDR3 coding DNA: TGTGCCAGCAGTTTCGCTTTAGGAGTGGGAAGCACAGATACGCAGTATTTT.

This chain connects TRBV20-1 to TRBJ1-5; D is possibly TRBD1 (5 bases). The V gene lost 7 bases and the J gene lost 3 bases, with 13 bases spanning the gap. Germline loops: CDR1 DFQATT, CDR2 SNEGSKA (reference sequence). This CDR3 comprises 13 residues. The CDR3 DNA sequence: TGCAGTGGACGCAGGGACTACAATCAGCCCCAGCATTTT. It translates to CSGRRDYNQPQHF.

The chain links TRBV12-3 or TRBV12-4 to TRBJ2-7; D perhaps matches TRBD2 (6 bases). CDR3 length: 15 amino acids. Trimming pared 3 bases from V and 2 bases from J, leaving 14 bases between. CDR3: CASSLRGRATYEQYF. Written as DNA, the CDR3 is TGTGCCAGCAGTTTGCGGGGCAGGGCAACCTACGAGCAGTACTTC.

This clonotype has just a few counts. The chain is built from TRBV7-9 and TRBJ1-2; D gene uncertain. Trimming left V 2 bases short and J 6 bases short, with 10 bases between. This CDR3 region has 13 residues. The V gene's germline CDR1 is SEHNR and CDR2 FQNEAQ (reference sequence). The CDR3 sequence is CASSLTTDHGYTF. The DNA for the CDR3 is TGTGCCAGCAGCTTAACCACGGATCATGGCTACACCTTC.

This sequence joins TRBV7-9 and TRBJ2-7; no definite D call. The DNA end is a closer match to TRBJ2-5, so the J assignment may be wrong. The CDR3 runs to 14 residues. The germline V gene encodes CDR1 SEHNR and CDR2 FQNEAQ (reference sequence). CDR3 in DNA: TGTGCCAGCAGTGGCACTTCAGTCGGAGAGACCCAGTACTTC. The encoded protein is CASSGTSVGETQYF.

This chain uses TRBV4-1 with TRBJ2-3; TRBD2 is a possible D gene (5 bases). Per germline, CDR1 MGHRA and CDR2 YSYEKL. With 3 bases removed from V and 2 bases from J, the gap between germline ends came to 12 bases. The CDR3 is made up of 15 amino acids. CDR3 coding DNA: TGCGCCAGCAGCCATCGACTACAGTCCACAGATACGCAGTATTTT. It encodes CASSHRLQSTDTQYF.

V usage is TRBV28 and J usage is TRBJ2-7; possibly TRBD1 or TRBD2 for D (5 bases each). Trimming cost V 7 bases and J 4 bases, with 23 bases left between them. The CDR3 is 16 amino acids. From germline, CDR1 is MDHEN and CDR2 SYDVKM. CDR3 residues: CASKANWGSGSYEQYF. Here the CDR3 DNA reads TGTGCCAGCAAGGCGAATTGGGGGAGTGGCTCTTACGAGCAGTACTTC.

This clonotype showed up just a few times. The chain employs TRBV12-3 or TRBV12-4 and TRBJ2-5; possibly TRBD1 for D (6 bases). There are 14 residues in the CDR3. With 7 bases removed from V and 3 bases from J, the gap between germline ends came to 15 bases. The CDR3 region has the DNA TGTGCCAGCACTCGTACAGGGCGGAAAGAGACCCAGTACTTC. This encodes CASTRTGRKETQYF.

The chain uses TRBV11-2 and TRBJ2-1, with TRBD2 as a possible D gene (6 bases). The CDR3 has 15 residues. V shed 5 bases and J shed 9 bases, with 20 bases lying between them. Per germline, CDR1 SGHAT and CDR2 FQNNGV. The CDR3 DNA is TGTGCCAGCAGCCAGGAGTGGCCATCGGAGGGTGAGCAGTTCTTC. Its protein product is CASSQEWPSEGEQFF.

The rearrangement links TRBV3-1 to TRBJ2-6, with D maybe TRBD1 (6 bases). The ends were cut back, 8 bases at V and 2 bases at J, with 10 bases in the middle. Germline V CDR1 and CDR2: LGHDT, YNNKEL (reference sequence). The CDR3 has 14 residues. The CDR3 DNA sequence: TGTGCCAGCCATCACAGGGCTGGGGCCAACGTCCTGACTTTC. Its protein product is CASHHRAGANVLTF.

The V and J genes are TRBV10-3 and TRBJ1-5, with D possibly matching TRBD1 (5 bases). This CDR3 contains 14 residues. Germline CDR1 is ENHRY and CDR2 is SYGVKD. Trimming removed 10 bases from V and 2 bases from J, with 15 bases in between. DNA of the CDR3: TGTGCCAGCAGCCAGGGAGATGGCAATCAGCCCCAGCATTTT. It codes for CASSQGDGNQPQHF.

This chain connects TRBV29-1 to TRBJ2-3; tentatively, D is TRBD1 (6 bases). The V end was cut by 0 bases, the J end by 0 bases, with 13 bases between. CDR3 length: 16 amino acids. Germline CDR1 reads SQVTM; CDR2 reads ANQGSEA. The CDR3, as DNA: TGCAGCGTTGAAGATCCTGACAGGAGAAGCACAGATACGCAGTATTTT. Translating it yields CSVEDPDRRSTDTQYF.

The chain is built from TRBV20-1 and TRBJ2-7; 8 bases match TRBD2. The CDR3 is made up of 14 amino acids. Germline CDR1 reads DFQATT; CDR2 reads SNEGSKA (reference sequence). V shed 6 bases, J shed 10 bases, and the junction held 17 bases outside the gene matches. Written as DNA, the CDR3 is TGCAGTGCCCACATGGGAGCGGGAGAACGCGGACAGTACTTC. Its translation is CSAHMGAGERGQYF.

This chain joins TRBV28 and TRBJ2-3; D is undetermined. Per germline, CDR1 MDHEN and CDR2 SYDVKM. Trimming removed 6 bases from V and 2 bases from J, with 12 bases in between. This CDR3 comprises 14 residues. CDR3 sequence reads: CASSPRPNTDTQYF. The CDR3, as DNA: TGTGCCAGCAGCCCCCGCCCTAACACAGATACGCAGTATTTT.

In this sample, this clonotype turned up many times. V is TRBV29-1 and J is TRBJ2-5, with D possibly being TRBD2 (6 bases). V lost 7 bases and J lost 0, with 12 bases in between. Germline V gene data show CDR1 as SQVTM and CDR2 as ANQGSEA. The CDR3 is 13 amino acids. The CDR3 is CSAQAGYQETQYF. CDR3 DNA: TGCAGCGCCCAGGCGGGGTACCAAGAGACCCAGTACTTC.

The rearrangement uses TRBV10-3 and TRBJ2-3; D is undetermined. The germline gives CDR1 ENHRY, CDR2 SYGVKD. The V end was cut by 0 bases, the J end by 0 bases, with 10 bases between. The CDR3 is made up of 16 amino acids. For the CDR3, the DNA is TGTGCCATCAGTGAGTCACTCGGGCCTAGCACAGATACGCAGTATTTT. Translation gives CAISESLGPSTDTQYF.

This clonotype was recorded a few times. The chain combines TRBV2 with TRBJ2-5; a possible D gene is TRBD1 (6 bases). The J call may be wrong; the DNA end is better matched by TRBJ2-7. This CDR3 has 14 amino acids. CDR1 and CDR2 (germline): SNHLY, FYNNEI. The CDR3 loop reads CASRLQGNSLEQYF. DNA of the CDR3: TGTGCCAGCAGGTTGCAGGGGAACTCCCTCGAGCAGTACTTC.

This chain links TRBV7-8 with TRBJ1-1; D is undetermined. Germline assignment: CDR1 SGHVS and CDR2 FQNEAQ. The V and J ends lost 5 bases and 1 base respectively, with 14 bases between them. The CDR3 is made up of 15 amino acids. For the CDR3, the DNA is TGTGCCAGCAGCCCAAATTCGGGGTCGAACACTGAAGCTTTCTTT. This encodes CASSPNSGSNTEAFF.

The J gene is TRBJ1-6, the V gene TRBV12-3 or TRBV12-4; a weak D match, TRBD1 (5 bases). The CDR3 totals 13 residues. V lost 5 bases and J lost 8, with 10 bases in between. As DNA, the CDR3 is TGTGCCAGCAGTCCCGGGACCTATTCACCCCTCCACTTT. Translation gives CASSPGTYSPLHF.

This clonotype was counted between two and nine times. This chain joins TRBV6-2 or TRBV6-3 and TRBJ2-2; TRBD2 matches 14 bases. CDR1 and CDR2 from the germline V gene are MNHEY and SVGEGT. This CDR3 is 20 amino acids long. The junction had 11 bases not matched to a gene; V was cut back by 2 bases and J by 3 bases. As DNA, the CDR3 is TGTGCCAGCAGTTACCTAACCCCGGGACTAGCGGGGGTTTACACCGGGGAGCTGTTTTTT. Translating it yields CASSYLTPGLAGVYTGELFF.

The chain combines TRBV7-6 with TRBJ2-7; TRBD1 is a possible D gene (6 bases). The CDR3 has 16 amino acids. Between the trimmed V and J ends, which lost 5 bases and 0 bases, there was a span of 17 bases. Germline-derived CDR1 and CDR2 are SGHVS and FNYEAQ. The CDR3 spells CASSRVQTGNSYEQYF. In nucleotides, the CDR3 is TGTGCCAGCAGCCGAGTTCAGACAGGTAACTCCTACGAGCAGTACTTC. Together with reference TRBV7-6 and TRBJ2-7, the CDR3 gives the full variable domain: GAGVSQSPRYKVTKRGQDVALRCDPISGHVSLYWYRQALGQGPEFLTYFNYEAQQDKSGLPNDRFSAERPEGSISTLTIQRTEQRDSAMYRCASSRVQTGNSYEQYFGPGTRLTVT.

Ten or more counts support this clonotype. The chain carries TRBV6-2 or TRBV6-3 and TRBJ1-1; the D is unclear. With 4 bases removed from V and 1 base from J, the gap between germline ends came to 7 bases. Germline V gene sequence: CDR1 MNHEY, CDR2 SVGEGT. This CDR3 contains 13 residues. The CDR3 spells CASSFDKNTEAFF. Here the CDR3 DNA reads TGTGCCAGCAGTTTCGACAAGAACACTGAAGCTTTCTTT.